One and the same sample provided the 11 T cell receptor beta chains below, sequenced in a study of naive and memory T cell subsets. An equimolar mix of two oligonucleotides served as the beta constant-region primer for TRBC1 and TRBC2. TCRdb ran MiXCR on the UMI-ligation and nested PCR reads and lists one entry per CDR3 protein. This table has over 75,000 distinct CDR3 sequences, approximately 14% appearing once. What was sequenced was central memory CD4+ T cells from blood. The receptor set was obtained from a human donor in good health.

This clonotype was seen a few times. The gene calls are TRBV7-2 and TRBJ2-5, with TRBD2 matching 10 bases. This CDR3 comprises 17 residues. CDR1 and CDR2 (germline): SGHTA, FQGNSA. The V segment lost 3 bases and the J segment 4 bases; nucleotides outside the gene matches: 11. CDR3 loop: CASSFAAGGPFRETQYF. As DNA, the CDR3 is TGTGCCAGCAGCTTCGCAGCGGGAGGGCCGTTTCGAGAGACCCAGTACTTC.

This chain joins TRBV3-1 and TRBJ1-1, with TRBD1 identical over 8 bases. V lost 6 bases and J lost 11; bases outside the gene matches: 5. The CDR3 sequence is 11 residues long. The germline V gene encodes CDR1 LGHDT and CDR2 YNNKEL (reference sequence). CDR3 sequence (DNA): TGTGCCAGCAGTCAACAGGGGGTCGCTTTCTTT. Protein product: CASSQQGVAFF.

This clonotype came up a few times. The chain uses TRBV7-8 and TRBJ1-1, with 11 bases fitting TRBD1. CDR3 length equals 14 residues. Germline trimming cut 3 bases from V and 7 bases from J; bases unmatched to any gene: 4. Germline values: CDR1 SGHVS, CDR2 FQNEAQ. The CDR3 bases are TGTGCCAGCAGCTTCCGGGACAGGGGGGTTGAAGCTTTCTTT. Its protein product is CASSFRDRGVEAFF.

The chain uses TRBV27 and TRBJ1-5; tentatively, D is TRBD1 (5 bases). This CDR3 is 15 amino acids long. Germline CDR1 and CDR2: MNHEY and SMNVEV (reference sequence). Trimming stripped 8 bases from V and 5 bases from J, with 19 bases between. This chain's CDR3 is CASGLSLKGDQPQHF. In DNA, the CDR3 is TGTGCCAGCGGCTTATCATTGAAAGGGGATCAGCCCCAGCATTTT.

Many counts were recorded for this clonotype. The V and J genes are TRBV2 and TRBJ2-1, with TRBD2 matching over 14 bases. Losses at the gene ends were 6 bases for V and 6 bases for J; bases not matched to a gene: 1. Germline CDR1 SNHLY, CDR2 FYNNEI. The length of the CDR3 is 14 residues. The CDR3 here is CASRGTSGSNEQFF. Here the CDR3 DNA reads TGTGCCAGCAGAGGGACTAGCGGGAGCAATGAGCAGTTCTTC. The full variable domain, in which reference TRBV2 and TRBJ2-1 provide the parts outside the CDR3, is EPEVTQTPSHQVTQMGQEVILRCVPISNHLYFYWYRQILGQKVEFLVSFYNNEISEKSEIFDDQFSVERPDGSNFTLKIRSTKLEDSAMYFCASRGTSGSNEQFFGPGTRLTVL.

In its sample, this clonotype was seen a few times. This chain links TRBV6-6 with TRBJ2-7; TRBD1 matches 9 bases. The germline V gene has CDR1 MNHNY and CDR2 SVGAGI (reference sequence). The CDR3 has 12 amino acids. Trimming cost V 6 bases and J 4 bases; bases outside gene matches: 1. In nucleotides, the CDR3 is TGTGCCAGCAGGGGGACAGGGTACGAGCAGTACTTC. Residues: CASRGTGYEQYF.

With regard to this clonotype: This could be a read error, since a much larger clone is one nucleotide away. The CDR3 is CASSFFRGWRTEAFF. The DNA for the CDR3 is TGTGCCAGCAGTTTTTTTCGGGGGTGGAGGACTGAAGCTTTCTTT. This sequence joins TRBV12-3 or TRBV12-4 and TRBJ1-1; weak D call: TRBD1 (5 bases). This CDR3 has 15 residues. The ends were cut back, 3 bases at V and 5 bases at J, with 16 bases in the middle.

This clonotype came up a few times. The CDR3 sequence: CASSQTILNQPQHF. The CDR3 coding sequence is TGCGCCAGCAGCCAAACAATCCTCAATCAGCCCCAGCATTTT. The J gene is TRBJ1-5, the V gene TRBV4-1; D unresolved. The germline V gene encodes CDR1 MGHRA and CDR2 YSYEKL. CDR3 length: 14 amino acids. Trimming cost V 2 bases and J 3 bases, with 8 bases left between them.

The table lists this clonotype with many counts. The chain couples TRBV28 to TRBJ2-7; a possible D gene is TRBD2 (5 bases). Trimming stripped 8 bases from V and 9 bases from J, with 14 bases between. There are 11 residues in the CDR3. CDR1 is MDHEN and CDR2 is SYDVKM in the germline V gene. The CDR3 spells CASQDLVGQYF. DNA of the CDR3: TGTGCCAGCCAGGACTTAGTTGGGCAGTACTTC.

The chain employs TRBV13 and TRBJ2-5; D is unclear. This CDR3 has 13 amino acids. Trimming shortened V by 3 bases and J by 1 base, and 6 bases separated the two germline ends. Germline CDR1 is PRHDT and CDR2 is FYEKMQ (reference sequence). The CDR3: CASSFRSQETQYF. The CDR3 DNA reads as TGTGCCAGCAGCTTCAGGTCCCAAGAGACCCAGTACTTC.

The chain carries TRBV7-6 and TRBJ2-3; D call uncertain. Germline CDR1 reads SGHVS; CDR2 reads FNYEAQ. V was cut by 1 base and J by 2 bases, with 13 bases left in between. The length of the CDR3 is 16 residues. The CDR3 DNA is TGTGCCAGCAGCTTAGGGTTACGACGGGCCACAGATACGCAGTATTTT. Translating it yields CASSLGLRRATDTQYF.